The TCR beta chain described here comes from a study of CD8 T cells in ankylosing spondylitis. The study's findings and limits: Among TCR beta sequences, a motif of several highly homologous variants appeared characteristic of ankylosing spondylitis blood.

To note about this clonotype: The antigen is unknown.

V was pared by 1 base and J by 9 bases, with 9 bases between. CDR3 size: 12 residues. Per the germline V gene, CDR1 is MGHRA and CDR2 is YSYEKL. Via MiXCR, TCRdb re-called the 5' RACE reads, giving one row per CDR3 protein. The sample shows some 100,000 distinct CDR3 sequences, around 8.5% of them seen only once. The rearrangement joins TRBV4-1 to TRBJ2-5; tentative D call: TRBD2 (5 bases). This clonotype was obtained from a male donor with ankylosing spondylitis. Sample: blood, either unsorted or a sorted T cell fraction (not recorded which). CDR3 region: CASSQGRVPQYF. The CDR3 coding sequence is TGCGCCAGCAGCCAAGGGCGGGTGCCCCAGTACTTC.